This T cell receptor beta chain came from a study of T cell responses to AZD1222 COVID-19 vaccine. Study overall: Pooling covered second doses at about 4 or about 12 weeks.

Between the trimmed V and J ends, which lost 0 bases and 8 bases, there was a span of 8 bases. This CDR3 contains 14 residues. The V gene's germline CDR1 is SGHDN and CDR2 FVKESK. Study observations and caveats: Increased Spike-specific TCR breadth and depth were observed after two AZD1222 doses.

To note about this clone: What it binds is unknown.

Libraries were prepared by immunoSEQ multiplex PCR; TCRdb keeps only in-frame clonotypes and omits some of them. Among about 110,000 clones listed, roughly 85% were seen once. Source: peripheral blood, taken on day 0 of AZD1222 vaccination. The clonotype comes from an adult in good health. The rearrangement uses TRBV14 and TRBJ1-6; D is ambiguous. As DNA, the CDR3 is TGTGCCAGCAGCCAAGAACTAAAGGATTCACCCCTCCACTTT. Encoded protein: CASSQELKDSPLHF.